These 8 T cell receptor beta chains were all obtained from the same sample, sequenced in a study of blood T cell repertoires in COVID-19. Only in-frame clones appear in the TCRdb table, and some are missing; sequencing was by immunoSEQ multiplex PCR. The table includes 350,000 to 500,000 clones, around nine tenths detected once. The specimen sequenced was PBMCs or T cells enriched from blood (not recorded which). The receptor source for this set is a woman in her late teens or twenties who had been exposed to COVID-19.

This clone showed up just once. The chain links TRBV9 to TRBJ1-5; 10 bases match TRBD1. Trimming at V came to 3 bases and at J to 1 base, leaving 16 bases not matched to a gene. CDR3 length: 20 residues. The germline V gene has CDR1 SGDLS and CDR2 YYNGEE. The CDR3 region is CASSASDQGQGWWSNQPQHF. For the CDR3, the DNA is TGTGCCAGCAGCGCCTCTGACCAGGGACAGGGGTGGTGGAGCAATCAGCCCCAGCATTTT.

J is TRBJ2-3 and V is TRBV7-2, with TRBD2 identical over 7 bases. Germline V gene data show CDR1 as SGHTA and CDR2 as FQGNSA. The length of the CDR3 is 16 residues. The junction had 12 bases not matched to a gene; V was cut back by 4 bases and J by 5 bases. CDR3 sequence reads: CASSSAGGGFRDTQYF. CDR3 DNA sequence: TGTGCCAGCAGCTCGGCTGGGGGGGGGTTTAGAGATACGCAGTATTTT.

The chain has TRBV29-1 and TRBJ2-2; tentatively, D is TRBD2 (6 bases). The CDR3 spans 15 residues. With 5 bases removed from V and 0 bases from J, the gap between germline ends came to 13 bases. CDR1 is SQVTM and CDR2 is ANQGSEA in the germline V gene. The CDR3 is CSVWGDATNTGELFF. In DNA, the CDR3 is TGCAGCGTTTGGGGGGACGCTACGAACACCGGGGAGCTGTTTTTT.

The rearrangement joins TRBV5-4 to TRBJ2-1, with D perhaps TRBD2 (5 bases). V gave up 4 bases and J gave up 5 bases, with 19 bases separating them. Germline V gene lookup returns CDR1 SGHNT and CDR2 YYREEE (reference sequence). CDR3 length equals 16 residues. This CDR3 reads CASSPAPLSGHNEQFF. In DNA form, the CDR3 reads TGTGCCAGCAGCCCAGCCCCTCTAAGCGGTCACAATGAGCAGTTCTTC.

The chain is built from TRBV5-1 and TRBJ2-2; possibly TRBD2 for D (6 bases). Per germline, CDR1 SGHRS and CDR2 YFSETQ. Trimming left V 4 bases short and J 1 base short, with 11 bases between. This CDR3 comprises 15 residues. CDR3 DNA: TGCGCCAGCAGCACCGGGGGACGGAACACCGGGGAGCTGTTTTTT. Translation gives CASSTGGRNTGELFF.

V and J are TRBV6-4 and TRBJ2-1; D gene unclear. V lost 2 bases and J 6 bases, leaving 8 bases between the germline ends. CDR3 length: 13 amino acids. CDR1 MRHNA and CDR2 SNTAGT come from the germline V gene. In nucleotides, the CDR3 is TGTGCCAGCAGTGACGAGGAAGGCAATGAGCAGTTCTTC. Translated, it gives CASSDEEGNEQFF.

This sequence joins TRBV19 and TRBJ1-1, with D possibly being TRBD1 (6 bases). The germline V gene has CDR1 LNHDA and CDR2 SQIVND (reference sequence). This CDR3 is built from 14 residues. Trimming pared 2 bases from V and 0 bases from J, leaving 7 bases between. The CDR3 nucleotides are TGTGCCAGTAGTATACAGGGGATGAACACTGAAGCTTTCTTT. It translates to CASSIQGMNTEAFF. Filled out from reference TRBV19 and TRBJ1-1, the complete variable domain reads DGGITQSPKYLFRKEGQNVTLSCEQNLNHDAMYWYRQDPGQGLRLIYYSQIVNDFQKGDIAEGYSVSREKKESFPLTVTSAQKNPTAFYLCASSIQGMNTEAFFGQGTRLTVV.

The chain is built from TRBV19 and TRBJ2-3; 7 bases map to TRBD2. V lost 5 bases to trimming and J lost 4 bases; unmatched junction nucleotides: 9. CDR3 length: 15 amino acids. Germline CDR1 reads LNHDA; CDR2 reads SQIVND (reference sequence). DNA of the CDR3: TGTGCCAGTAGTGTCAGCGGGGAGTGGGCAGATACGCAGTATTTT. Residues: CASSVSGEWADTQYF.